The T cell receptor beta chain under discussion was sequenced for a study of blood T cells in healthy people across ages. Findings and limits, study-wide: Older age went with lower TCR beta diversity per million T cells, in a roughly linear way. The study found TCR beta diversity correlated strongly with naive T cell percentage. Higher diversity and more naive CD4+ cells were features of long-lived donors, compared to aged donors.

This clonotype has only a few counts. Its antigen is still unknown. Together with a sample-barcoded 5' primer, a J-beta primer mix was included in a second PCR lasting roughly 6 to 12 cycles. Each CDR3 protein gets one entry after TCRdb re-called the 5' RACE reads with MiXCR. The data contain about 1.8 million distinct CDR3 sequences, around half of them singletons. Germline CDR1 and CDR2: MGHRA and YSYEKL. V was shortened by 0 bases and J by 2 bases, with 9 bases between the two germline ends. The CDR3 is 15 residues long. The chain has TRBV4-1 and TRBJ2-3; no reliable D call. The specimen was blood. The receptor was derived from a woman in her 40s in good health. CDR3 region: CASSQENILTDTQYF. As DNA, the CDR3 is TGCGCCAGCAGCCAAGAGAATATCCTCACAGATACGCAGTATTTT.